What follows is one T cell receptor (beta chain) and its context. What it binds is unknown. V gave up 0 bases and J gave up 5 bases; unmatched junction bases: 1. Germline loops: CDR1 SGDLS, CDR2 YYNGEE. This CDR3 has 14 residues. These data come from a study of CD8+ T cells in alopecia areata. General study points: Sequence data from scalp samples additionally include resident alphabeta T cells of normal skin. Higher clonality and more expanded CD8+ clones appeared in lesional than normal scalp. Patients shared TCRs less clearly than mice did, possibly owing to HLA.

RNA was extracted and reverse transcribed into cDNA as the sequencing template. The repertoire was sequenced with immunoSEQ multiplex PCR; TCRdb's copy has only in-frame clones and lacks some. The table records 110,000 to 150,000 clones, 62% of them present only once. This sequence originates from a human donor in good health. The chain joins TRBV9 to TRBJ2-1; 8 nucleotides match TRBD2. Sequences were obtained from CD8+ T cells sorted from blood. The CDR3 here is CASSVAGGNNEQFF. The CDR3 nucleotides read TGTGCCAGCAGCGTAGCGGGAGGGAACAATGAGCAGTTCTTC. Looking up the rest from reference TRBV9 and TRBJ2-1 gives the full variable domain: DSGVTQTPKHLITATGQRVTLRCSPRSGDLSVYWYQQSLDQGLQFLIQYYNGEERAKGNILERFSAQQFPDLHSELNLSSLELGDSALYFCASSVAGGNNEQFFGPGTRLTVL.